The present TCR beta chain was sequenced within a study of T cell responses to AZD1222 COVID-19 vaccine. Study-wide results and caveats: A reported finding is that nearly half of spike-specific TCRs target unmutated variant regions. Mostly white British, mostly female donors; authors suggested clonal diversity may be underestimated.

Germline CDR1 is SGHNT and CDR2 is YYREEE (reference sequence). V shed 4 bases and J 9 bases; nucleotides not matched to a gene: 1. CDR3 length: 12 amino acids. Regarding this clone: As yet, its antigen is unknown.

Measured with immunoSEQ multiplex PCR; TCRdb has only the in-frame clones, and not every one. Of roughly 200,000 clones listed, around nine tenths were seen once; the top ten hold 7.7%. The V and J genes are TRBV5-4 and TRBJ2-1; TRBD2 agrees at 10 bases. The origin of this receptor is an adult in good health. The starting material was peripheral blood, obtained on day 0 of AZD1222 vaccination. The DNA for the CDR3 is TGTGCCAGCAGCCTAGCGGGGGTTGAGCAGTTCTTC. As protein: CASSLAGVEQFF.